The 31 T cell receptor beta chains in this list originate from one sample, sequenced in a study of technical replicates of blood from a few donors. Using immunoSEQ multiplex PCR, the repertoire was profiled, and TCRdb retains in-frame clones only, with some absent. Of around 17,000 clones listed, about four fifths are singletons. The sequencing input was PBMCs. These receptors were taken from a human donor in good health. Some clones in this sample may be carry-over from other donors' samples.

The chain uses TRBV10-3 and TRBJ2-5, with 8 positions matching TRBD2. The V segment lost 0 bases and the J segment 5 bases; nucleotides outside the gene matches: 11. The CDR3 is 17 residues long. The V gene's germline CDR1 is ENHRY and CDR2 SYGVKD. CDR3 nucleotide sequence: TGTGCCATCAGTGAGTCCCGCGAGCGGGAGTTTTCGGAGACCCAGTACTTC. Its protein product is CAISESREREFSETQYF.

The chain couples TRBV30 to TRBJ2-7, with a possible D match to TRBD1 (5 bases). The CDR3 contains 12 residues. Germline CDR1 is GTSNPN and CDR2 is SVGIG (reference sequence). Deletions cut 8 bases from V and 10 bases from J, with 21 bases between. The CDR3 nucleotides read TGTGCCGGGGCCGACTCTAGTTTTGAACAGTACTTC. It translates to CAGADSSFEQYF.

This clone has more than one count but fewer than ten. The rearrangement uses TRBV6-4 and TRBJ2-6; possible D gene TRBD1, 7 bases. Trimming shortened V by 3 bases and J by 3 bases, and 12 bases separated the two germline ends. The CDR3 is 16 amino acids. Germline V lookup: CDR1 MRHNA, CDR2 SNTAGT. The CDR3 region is CASSEEGAGGANVLTF. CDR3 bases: TGTGCCAGCAGTGAGGAGGGGGCAGGTGGGGCCAACGTCCTGACTTTC.

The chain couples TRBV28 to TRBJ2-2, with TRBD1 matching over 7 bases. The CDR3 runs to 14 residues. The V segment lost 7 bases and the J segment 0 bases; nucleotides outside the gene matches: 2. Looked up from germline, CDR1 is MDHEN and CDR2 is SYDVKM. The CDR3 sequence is CASKQGPNTGELFF. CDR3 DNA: TGTGCCAGCAAACAGGGGCCGAACACCGGGGAGCTGTTTTTT.

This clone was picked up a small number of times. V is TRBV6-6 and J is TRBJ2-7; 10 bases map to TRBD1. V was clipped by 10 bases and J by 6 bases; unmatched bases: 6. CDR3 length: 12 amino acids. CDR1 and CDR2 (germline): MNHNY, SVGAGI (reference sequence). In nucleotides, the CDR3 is TGTGCCACCCGGGACAGGGGCGCCGAGCAGTACTTC. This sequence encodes CATRDRGAEQYF.

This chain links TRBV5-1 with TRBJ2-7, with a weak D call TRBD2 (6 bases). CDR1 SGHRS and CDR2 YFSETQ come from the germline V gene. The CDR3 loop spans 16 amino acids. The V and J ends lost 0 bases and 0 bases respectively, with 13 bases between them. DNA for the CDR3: TGCGCCAGCAGCTTGGATGGAGGGACGATCTCCTACGAGCAGTACTTC. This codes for CASSLDGGTISYEQYF.

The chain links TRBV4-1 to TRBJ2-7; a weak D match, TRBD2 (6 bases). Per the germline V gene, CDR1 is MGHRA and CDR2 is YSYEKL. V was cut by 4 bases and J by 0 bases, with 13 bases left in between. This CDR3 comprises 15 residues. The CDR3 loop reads CASSPGAVPSYEQYF. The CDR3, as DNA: TGCGCCAGCAGCCCGGGAGCGGTGCCCTCCTACGAGCAGTACTTC.

CDR3 nucleotides: TGTGCCAGCAGCCGCGGACTAGCGGGAAACGGGGGTGAGCAGTTCTTC. Protein sequence: CASSRGLAGNGGEQFF. The chain has TRBV14 and TRBJ2-1; 12 bases map to TRBD2. Germline V gene lookup returns CDR1 SGHDN and CDR2 FVKESK. With V trimmed by 4 bases and J by 9 bases, 10 bases remained unmatched. This CDR3 spans 16 amino acids.

The CDR3 region has the DNA TGTGCCAGCAGGAGATGGACTAGCGGGCGCCAAGAGACCCAGTACTTC. Its protein is CASRRWTSGRQETQYF. The V call is TRBV28, the J call TRBJ2-5, with TRBD2 matching 11 bases. The CDR3 sequence is 16 residues long. V trimming: 6 bases; J trimming: 1 base; junction bases outside the gene matches: 7. Germline CDR1 MDHEN, CDR2 SYDVKM.

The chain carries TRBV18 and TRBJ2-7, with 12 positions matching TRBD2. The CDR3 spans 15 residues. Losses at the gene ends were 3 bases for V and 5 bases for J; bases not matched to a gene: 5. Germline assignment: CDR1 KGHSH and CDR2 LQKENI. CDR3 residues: CASSPSSGRAHEQYF. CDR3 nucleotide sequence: TGTGCCAGCTCACCTTCTAGCGGGAGGGCCCACGAGCAGTACTTC.

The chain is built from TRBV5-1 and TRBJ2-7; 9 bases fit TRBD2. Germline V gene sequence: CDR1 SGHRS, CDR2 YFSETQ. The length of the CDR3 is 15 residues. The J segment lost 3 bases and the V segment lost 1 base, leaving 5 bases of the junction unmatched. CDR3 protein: CASSLMLSGSYEQYF. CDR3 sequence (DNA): TGCGCCAGCAGCTTGATGCTTAGCGGGAGCTACGAGCAGTACTTC.

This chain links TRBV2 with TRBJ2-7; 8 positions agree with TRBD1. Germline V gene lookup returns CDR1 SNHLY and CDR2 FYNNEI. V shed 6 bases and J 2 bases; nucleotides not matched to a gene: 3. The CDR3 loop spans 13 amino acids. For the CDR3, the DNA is TGTGCCAGCAGGGGGACAGGCCCCTACGAGCAGTACTTC. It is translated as CASRGTGPYEQYF.

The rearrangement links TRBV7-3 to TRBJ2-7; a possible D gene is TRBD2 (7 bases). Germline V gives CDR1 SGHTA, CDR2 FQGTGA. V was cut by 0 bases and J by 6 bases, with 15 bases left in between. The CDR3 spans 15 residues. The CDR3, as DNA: TGTGCCAGCAGCTTAACATCCGGGGGCGGGGGCGAGCAGTACTTC. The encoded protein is CASSLTSGGGGEQYF.

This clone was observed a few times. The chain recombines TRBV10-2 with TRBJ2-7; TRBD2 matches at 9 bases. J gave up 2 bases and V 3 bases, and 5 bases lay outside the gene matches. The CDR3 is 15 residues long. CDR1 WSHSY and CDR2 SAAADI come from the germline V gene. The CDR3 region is CASSDGSSGTYEQYF. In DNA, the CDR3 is TGCGCCAGCAGTGATGGGTCTAGCGGGACCTACGAGCAGTACTTC.

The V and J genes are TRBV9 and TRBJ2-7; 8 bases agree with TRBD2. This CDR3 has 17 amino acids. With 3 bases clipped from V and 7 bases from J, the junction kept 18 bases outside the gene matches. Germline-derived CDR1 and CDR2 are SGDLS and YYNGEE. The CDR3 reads CASSAGATLAASPEQYF. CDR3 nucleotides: TGTGCCAGCAGCGCAGGCGCCACACTAGCGGCCTCTCCTGAGCAGTACTTC.

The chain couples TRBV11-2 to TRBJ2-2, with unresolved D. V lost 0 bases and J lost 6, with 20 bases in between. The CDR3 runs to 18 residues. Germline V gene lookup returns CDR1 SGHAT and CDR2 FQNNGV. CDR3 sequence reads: CASSLERVPRRFAGELFF. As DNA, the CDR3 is TGTGCCAGCAGCTTAGAACGGGTGCCCCGGCGGTTTGCCGGGGAGCTGTTTTTT.

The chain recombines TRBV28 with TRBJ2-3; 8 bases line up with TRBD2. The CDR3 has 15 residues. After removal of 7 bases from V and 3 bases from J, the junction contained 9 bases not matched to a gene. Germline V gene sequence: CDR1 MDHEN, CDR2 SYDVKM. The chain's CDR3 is CASTPGGRETDTQYF. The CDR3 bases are TGTGCCAGCACCCCGGGGGGGCGCGAAACAGATACGCAGTATTTT.

In DNA, the CDR3 is TGCGCCAGCAGCCCCATGTACACCGGGGAGCTGTTTTTT. Residues: CASSPMYTGELFF. The chain has TRBV5-1 and TRBJ2-2; D remains ambiguous. Germline V gives CDR1 SGHRS, CDR2 YFSETQ. Trimming took off 4 bases at V and 3 bases at J, with 7 bases between the two ends. The CDR3 is 13 residues long.

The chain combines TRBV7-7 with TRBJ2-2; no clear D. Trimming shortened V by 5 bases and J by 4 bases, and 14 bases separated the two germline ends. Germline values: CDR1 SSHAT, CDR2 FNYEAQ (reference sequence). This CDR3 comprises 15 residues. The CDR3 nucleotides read TGTGCCAGCAGCCCTCTAGGCGAAGGCACCGGGGAGCTGTTTTTT. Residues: CASSPLGEGTGELFF.

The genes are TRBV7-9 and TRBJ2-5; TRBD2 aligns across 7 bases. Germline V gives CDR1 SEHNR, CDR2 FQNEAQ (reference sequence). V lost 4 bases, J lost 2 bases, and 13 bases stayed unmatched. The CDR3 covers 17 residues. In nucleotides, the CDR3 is TGTGCCAGCAGCTGGGCAGGGAGGGGTAGCCGGCAAGAGACCCAGTACTTC. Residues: CASSWAGRGSRQETQYF. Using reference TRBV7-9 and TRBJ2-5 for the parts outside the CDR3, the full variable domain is DTGVSQNPRHKITKRGQNVTFRCDPISEHNRLYWYRQTLGQGPEFLTYFQNEAQLEKSRLLSDRFSAERPKGSFSTLEIQRTEQGDSAMYLCASSWAGRGSRQETQYFGPGTRLLVL.

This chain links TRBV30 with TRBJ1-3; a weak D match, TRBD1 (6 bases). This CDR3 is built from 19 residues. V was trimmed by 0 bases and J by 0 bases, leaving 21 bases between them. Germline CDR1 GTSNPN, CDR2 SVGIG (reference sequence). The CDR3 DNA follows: TGTGCCTGGAGTGTACTGGGGGAGGGGGAGAGCCGCTCTGGAAACACCATATATTTT. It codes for CAWSVLGEGESRSGNTIYF.

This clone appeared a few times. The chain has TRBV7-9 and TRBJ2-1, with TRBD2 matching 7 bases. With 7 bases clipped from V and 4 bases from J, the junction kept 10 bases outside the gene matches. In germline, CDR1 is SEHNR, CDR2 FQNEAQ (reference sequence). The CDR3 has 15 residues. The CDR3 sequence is CASTESGRGYNEQFF. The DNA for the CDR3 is TGTGCCAGCACCGAGAGTGGGCGGGGGTACAATGAGCAGTTCTTC.

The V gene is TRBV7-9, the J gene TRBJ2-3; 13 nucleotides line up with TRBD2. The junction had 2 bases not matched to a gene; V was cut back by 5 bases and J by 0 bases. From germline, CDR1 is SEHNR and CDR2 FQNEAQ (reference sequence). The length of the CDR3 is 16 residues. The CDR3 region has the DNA TGTGCCAGCAGCCTGGGACTAGCGGGAAGCACAGATACGCAGTATTTT. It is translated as CASSLGLAGSTDTQYF.

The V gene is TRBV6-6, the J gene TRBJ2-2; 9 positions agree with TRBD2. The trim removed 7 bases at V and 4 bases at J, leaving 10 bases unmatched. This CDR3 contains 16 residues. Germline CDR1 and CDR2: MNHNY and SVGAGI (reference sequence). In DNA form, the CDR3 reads TGTGCCAGCAATATCGGGGCTAGCGGGGTCACCGGGGAGCTGTTTTTT. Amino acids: CASNIGASGVTGELFF.

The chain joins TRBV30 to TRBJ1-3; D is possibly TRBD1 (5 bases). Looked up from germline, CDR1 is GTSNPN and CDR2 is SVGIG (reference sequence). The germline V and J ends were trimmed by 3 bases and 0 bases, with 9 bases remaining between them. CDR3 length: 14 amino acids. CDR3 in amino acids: CAWRGLSSGNTIYF. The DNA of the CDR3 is TGTGCCTGGAGGGGACTTAGCTCTGGAAACACCATATATTTT.

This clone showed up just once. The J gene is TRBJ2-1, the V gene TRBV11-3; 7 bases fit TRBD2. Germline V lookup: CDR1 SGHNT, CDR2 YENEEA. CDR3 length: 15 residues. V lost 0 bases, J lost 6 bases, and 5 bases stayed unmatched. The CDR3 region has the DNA TGTGCCAGCAGCTTAGAGGGACTAAACAGCAATGAGCAGTTCTTC. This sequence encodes CASSLEGLNSNEQFF.

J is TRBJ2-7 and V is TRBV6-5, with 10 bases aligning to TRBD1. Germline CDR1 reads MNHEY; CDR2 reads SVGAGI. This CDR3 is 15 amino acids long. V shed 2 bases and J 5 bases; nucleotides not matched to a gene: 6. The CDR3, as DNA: TGTGCCAGCAGTTACCGACAGGGGGCTGGGCACGAGCAGTACTTC. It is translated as CASSYRQGAGHEQYF.

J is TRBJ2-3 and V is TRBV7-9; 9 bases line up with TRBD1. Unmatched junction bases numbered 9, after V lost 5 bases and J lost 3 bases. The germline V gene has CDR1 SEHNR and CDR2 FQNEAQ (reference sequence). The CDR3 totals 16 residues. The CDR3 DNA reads TGTGCCAGCAGCCGATGGGGACAGGGTCAGACAGATACGCAGTATTTT. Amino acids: CASSRWGQGQTDTQYF.

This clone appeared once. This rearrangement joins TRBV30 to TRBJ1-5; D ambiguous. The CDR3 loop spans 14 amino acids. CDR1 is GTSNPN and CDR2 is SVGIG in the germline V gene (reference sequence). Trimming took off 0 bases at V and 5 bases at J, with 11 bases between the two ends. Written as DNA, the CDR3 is TGTGCCTGGAGTGTATTAGATCAATATCAGCCCCAGCATTTT. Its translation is CAWSVLDQYQPQHF.

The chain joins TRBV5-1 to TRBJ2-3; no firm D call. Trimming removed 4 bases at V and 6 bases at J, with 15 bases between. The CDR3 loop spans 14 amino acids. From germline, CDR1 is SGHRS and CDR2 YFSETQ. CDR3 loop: CASSQQSPEDTQYF. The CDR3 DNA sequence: TGCGCCAGCAGCCAACAGTCCCCCGAGGATACGCAGTATTTT.

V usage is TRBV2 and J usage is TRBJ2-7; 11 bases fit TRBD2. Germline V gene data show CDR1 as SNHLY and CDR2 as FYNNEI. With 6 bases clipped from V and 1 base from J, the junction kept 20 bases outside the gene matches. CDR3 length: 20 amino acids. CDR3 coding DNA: TGTGCCAGCAGAAGCGACGGACCGGGACTAGCGGCATATGAATCCTACGAGCAGTACTTC. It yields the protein CASRSDGPGLAAYESYEQYF.